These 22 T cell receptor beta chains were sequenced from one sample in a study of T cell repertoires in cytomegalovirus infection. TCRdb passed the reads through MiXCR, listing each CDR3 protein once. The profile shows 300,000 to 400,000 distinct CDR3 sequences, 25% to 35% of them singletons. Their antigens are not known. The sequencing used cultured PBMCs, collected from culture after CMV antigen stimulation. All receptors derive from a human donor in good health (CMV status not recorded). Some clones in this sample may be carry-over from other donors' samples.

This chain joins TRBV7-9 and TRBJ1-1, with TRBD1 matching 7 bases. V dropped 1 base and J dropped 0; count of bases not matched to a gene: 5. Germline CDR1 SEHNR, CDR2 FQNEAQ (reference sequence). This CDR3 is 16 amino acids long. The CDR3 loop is CASSLDPTGMNTEAFF. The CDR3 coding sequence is TGTGCCAGCAGCTTAGACCCGACAGGGATGAACACTGAAGCTTTCTTT.

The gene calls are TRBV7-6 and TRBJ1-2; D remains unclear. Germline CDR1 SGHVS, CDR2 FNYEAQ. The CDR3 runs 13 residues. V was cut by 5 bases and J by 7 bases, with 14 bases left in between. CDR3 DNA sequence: TGTGCCAGCAGCCCCGGAGGTATCTCTGGCTACACCTTC. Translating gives CASSPGGISGYTF. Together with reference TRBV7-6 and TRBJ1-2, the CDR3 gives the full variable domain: GAGVSQSPRYKVTKRGQDVALRCDPISGHVSLYWYRQALGQGPEFLTYFNYEAQQDKSGLPNDRFSAERPEGSISTLTIQRTEQRDSAMYRCASSPGGISGYTFGSGTRLTVV.

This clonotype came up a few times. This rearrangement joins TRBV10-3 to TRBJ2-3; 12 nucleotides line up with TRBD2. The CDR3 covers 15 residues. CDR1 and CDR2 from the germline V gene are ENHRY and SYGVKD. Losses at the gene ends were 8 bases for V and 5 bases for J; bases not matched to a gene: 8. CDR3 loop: CAIASTSGRGDTQYF. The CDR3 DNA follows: TGTGCCATCGCCTCGACTAGCGGGAGAGGAGATACGCAGTATTTT.

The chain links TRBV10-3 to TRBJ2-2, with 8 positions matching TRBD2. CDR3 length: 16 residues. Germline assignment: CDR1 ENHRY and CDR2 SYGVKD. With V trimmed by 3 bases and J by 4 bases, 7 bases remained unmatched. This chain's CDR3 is CAISESGTSFTGELFF. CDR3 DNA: TGTGCCATCAGTGAATCAGGGACTAGTTTCACCGGGGAGCTGTTTTTT.

CDR3 sequence: CASSEGGTNYGYTF. DNA for the CDR3: TGTGCCAGCAGTGAAGGGGGTACTAACTATGGCTACACCTTC. The chain recombines TRBV6-4 with TRBJ1-2; tentatively, D is TRBD1 (6 bases). The CDR3 has 14 residues. V shed 3 bases and J shed 0 bases, with 8 bases lying between them. CDR1 is MRHNA, CDR2 SNTAGT, per germline.

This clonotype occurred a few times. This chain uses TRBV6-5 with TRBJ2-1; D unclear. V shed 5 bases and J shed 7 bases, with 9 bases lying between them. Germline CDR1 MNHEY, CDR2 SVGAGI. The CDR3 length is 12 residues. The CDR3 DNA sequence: TGTGCCAGCAGTAATCCTGTAAATGAGCAGTTCTTC. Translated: CASSNPVNEQFF.

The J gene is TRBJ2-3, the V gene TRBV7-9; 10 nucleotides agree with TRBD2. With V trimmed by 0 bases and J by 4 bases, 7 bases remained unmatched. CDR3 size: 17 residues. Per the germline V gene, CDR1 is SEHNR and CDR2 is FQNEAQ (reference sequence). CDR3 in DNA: TGTGCCAGCAGCTTAGCGACTACTAGCGGGATCCCAGATACGCAGTATTTT. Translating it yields CASSLATTSGIPDTQYF.

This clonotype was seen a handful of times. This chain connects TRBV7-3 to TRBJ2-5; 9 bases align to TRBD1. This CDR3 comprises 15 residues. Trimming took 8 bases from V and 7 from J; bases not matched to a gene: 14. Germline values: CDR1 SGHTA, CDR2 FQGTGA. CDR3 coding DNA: TGTGCCAGCTCTCGAGAAGGGACGACAGGGGGGACCCAGTACTTC. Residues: CASSREGTTGGTQYF.

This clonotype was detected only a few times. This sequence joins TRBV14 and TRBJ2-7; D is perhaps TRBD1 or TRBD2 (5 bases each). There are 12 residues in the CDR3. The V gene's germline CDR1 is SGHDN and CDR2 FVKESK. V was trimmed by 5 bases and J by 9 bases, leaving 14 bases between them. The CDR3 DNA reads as TGTGCCAGCAGCTACGGGCCTGGGGGGCAGTACTTC. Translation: CASSYGPGGQYF. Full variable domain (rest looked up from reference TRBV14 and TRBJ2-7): EAGVTQFPSHSVIEKGQTVTLRCDPISGHDNLYWYRRVMGKEIKFLLHFVKESKQDESGMPNNRFLAERTGGTYSTLKVQPAELEDSGVYFCASSYGPGGQYFGPGTRLTVT.

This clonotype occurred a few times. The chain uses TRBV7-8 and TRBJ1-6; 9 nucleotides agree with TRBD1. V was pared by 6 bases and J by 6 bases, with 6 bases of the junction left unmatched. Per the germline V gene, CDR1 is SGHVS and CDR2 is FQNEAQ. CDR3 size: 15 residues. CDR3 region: CASSIDRGGNSPLHF. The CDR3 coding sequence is TGTGCCAGCAGTATTGACAGGGGGGGTAATTCACCCCTCCACTTT.

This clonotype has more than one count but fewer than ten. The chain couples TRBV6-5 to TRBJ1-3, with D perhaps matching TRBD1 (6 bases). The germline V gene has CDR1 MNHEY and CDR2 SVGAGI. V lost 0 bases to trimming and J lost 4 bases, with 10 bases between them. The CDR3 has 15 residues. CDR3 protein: CASSYSQGSGNTIYF. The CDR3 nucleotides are TGTGCCAGCAGTTACTCACAGGGATCCGGAAACACCATATATTTT.

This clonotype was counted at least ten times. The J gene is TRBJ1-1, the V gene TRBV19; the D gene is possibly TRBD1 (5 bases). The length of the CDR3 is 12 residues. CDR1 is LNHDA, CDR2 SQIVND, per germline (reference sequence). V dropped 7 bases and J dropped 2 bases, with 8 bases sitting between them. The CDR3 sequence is CASTGFNTEAFF. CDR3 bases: TGTGCCAGTACAGGGTTCAACACTGAAGCTTTCTTT. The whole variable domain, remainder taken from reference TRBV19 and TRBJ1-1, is DGGITQSPKYLFRKEGQNVTLSCEQNLNHDAMYWYRQDPGQGLRLIYYSQIVNDFQKGDIAEGYSVSREKKESFPLTVTSAQKNPTAFYLCASTGFNTEAFFGQGTRLTVV.

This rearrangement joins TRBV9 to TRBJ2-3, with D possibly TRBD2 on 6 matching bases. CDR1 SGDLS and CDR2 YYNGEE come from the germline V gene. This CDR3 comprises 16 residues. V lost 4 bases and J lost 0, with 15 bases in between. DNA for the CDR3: TGTGCCAGCAGCCGATCGGTGGGACTCAGCACAGATACGCAGTATTTT. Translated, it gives CASSRSVGLSTDTQYF.

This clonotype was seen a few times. As DNA, the CDR3 is TGTGCCAGCAGCCCTTCGAGGCCGGGAACAGTCACAGATACGCAGTATTTT. Translating gives CASSPSRPGTVTDTQYF. The chain carries TRBV7-3 and TRBJ2-3; TRBD2 is a possible D gene (5 bases). Germline loops: CDR1 SGHTA, CDR2 FQGTGA. Trimming took off 5 bases at V and 2 bases at J, with 20 bases between the two ends. CDR3 length: 17 residues.

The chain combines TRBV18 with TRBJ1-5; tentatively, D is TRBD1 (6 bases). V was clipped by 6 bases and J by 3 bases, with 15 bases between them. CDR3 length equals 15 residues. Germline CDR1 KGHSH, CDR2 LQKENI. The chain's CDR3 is CASSPIQGLNQPQHF. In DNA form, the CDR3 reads TGTGCCAGCTCGCCAATACAGGGACTCAATCAGCCCCAGCATTTT.

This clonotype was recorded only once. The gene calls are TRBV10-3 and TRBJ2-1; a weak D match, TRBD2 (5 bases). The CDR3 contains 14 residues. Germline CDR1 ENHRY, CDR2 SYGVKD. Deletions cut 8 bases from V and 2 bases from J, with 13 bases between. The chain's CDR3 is CAIQGSGTYNEQFF. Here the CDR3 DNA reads TGTGCCATCCAAGGAAGCGGTACCTACAATGAGCAGTTCTTC.

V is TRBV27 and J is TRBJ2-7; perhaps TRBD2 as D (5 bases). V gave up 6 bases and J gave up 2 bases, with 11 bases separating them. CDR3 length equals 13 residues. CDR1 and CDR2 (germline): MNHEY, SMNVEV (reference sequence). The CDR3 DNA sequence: TGTGCCAGCAGACCGGGATACACCTACGAGCAGTACTTC. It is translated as CASRPGYTYEQYF.

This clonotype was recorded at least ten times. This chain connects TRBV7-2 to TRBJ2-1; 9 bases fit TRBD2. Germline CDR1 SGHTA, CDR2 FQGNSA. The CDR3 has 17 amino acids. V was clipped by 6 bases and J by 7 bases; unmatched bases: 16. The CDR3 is CASRRGIGRGGRNEQFF. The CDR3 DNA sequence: TGTGCCAGCAGAAGGGGAATTGGGCGGGGGGGCAGGAATGAGCAGTTCTTC.

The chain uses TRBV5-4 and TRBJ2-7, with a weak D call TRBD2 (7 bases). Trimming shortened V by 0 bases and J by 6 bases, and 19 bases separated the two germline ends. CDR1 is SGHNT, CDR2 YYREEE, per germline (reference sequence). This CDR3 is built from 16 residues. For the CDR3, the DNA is TGTGCCAGCAGCTTGGCGGGGGCTAGCGGAAGTGGCGAGCAGTACTTC. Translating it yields CASSLAGASGSGEQYF.

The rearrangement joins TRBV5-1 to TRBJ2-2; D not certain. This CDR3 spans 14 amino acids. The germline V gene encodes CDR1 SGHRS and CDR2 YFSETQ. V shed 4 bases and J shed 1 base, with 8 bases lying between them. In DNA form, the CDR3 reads TGCGCCAGCAGCGGTACAGTGAACACCGGGGAGCTGTTTTTT. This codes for CASSGTVNTGELFF.

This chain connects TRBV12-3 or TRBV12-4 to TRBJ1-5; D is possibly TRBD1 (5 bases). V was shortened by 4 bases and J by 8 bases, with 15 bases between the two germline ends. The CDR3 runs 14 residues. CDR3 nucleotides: TGTGCCAGCAGTTACTCCGGGGGGGAAAAGCCCCAGCATTTT. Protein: CASSYSGGEKPQHF.

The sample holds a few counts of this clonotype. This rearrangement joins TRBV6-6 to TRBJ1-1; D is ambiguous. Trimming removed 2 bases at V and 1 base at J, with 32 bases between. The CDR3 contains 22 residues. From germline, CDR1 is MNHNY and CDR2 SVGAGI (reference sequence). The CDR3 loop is CASSYPALGGMSTGRGNTEAFF. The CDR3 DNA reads TGTGCCAGCAGTTACCCGGCCTTAGGAGGAATGTCGACTGGTCGGGGGAACACTGAAGCTTTCTTT.